Each of the 29 T cell receptor beta chains below was sequenced from the same sample in a study of metastatic and nonmetastatic thyroid tumors. Before thyroid surgery, none of the patients had received any treatment. MiXCR re-clonotyped the PCR reads for TCRdb. This table holds about 31,000 clones, roughly a fifth found once. The material sequenced was blood. The receptors shown here come from a female donor with papillary thyroid cancer or a benign thyroid nodule (not recorded which). Some clones in this sample may be carry-over from other donors' samples.

V gene TRBV28 combines with J gene TRBJ1-6, with D unresolved. Per the germline V gene, CDR1 is MDHEN and CDR2 is SYDVKM. The CDR3 has 14 amino acids. Trimming removed 5 bases at V and 9 bases at J, with 14 bases between. DNA for the CDR3: TGTGCCAGCAGTCCGGGAGATCGGGGTTCACCCCTCCACTTT. Protein: CASSPGDRGSPLHF.

In its sample, this clone was seen many times. The chain combines TRBV7-3 with TRBJ2-2, with D perhaps TRBD2 (6 bases). Per germline, CDR1 SGHTA and CDR2 FQGTGA. The CDR3 has 14 residues. V shed 7 bases and J shed 5 bases, with 14 bases lying between them. The CDR3 DNA reads TGTGCCAGCACCACCGGTGGGGGGACCGGGGAGCTGTTTTTT. Its translation: CASTTGGGTGELFF.

A few counts support this clone. The chain joins TRBV28 to TRBJ2-6; D is possibly TRBD2 (6 bases). With 6 bases removed from V and 0 bases from J, the gap between germline ends came to 12 bases. Germline lookup yields CDR1 MDHEN and CDR2 SYDVKM. This CDR3 region has 16 residues. The CDR3 sequence: CASRGGGASGANVLTF. The DNA of the CDR3 is TGTGCCAGCAGGGGAGGAGGCGCCTCTGGGGCCAACGTCCTGACTTTC.

The rearrangement links TRBV5-1 to TRBJ2-3; TRBD2 aligns across 7 bases. The germline V gene encodes CDR1 SGHRS and CDR2 YFSETQ. Trimming at V came to 0 bases and at J to 4 bases, leaving 5 bases not matched to a gene. The CDR3 totals 15 residues. This chain's CDR3 is CASSLAGGSSDTQYF. Here the CDR3 DNA reads TGCGCCAGCAGCTTGGCGGGAGGATCCTCAGATACGCAGTATTTT. Full variable domain (rest looked up from reference TRBV5-1 and TRBJ2-3): KAGVTQTPRYLIKTRGQQVTLSCSPISGHRSVSWYQQTPGQGLQFLFEYFSETQRNKGNFPGRFSGRQFSNSRSEMNVSTLELGDSALYLCASSLAGGSSDTQYFGPGTRLTVL.

In DNA form, the CDR3 reads TGTGCCAGCAGCTTAGGGACTAGCGGGGTGACAGATACGCAGTATTTT. Its protein product is CASSLGTSGVTDTQYF. The rearrangement joins TRBV11-1 to TRBJ2-3, with 12 bases lining up with TRBD2. The CDR3 is made up of 16 amino acids. CDR1 is SGHAT and CDR2 is FQDESV in the germline V gene (reference sequence). J lost 3 bases, V lost 1 base, and 2 bases had no gene match.

This sequence joins TRBV28 and TRBJ2-7, with 7 bases identical to TRBD1. The V gene's germline CDR1 is MDHEN and CDR2 SYDVKM. The CDR3 has 12 amino acids. After removal of 9 bases from V and 2 bases from J, the junction contained 4 bases not matched to a gene. CDR3 DNA sequence: TGTGCCAGTCGACAGGGCCCCTACGAGCAGTACTTC. This codes for CASRQGPYEQYF.

This clone was counted ten times or more. The rearrangement joins TRBV7-9 to TRBJ1-1, with D possibly TRBD1 on 5 matching bases. V shed 5 bases and J shed 1 base, with 11 bases lying between them. CDR3 length: 14 residues. Germline-derived CDR1 and CDR2 are SEHNR and FQNEAQ (reference sequence). Here the CDR3 reads CASSQGLTNTEAFF. DNA of the CDR3: TGTGCCAGCAGCCAGGGACTGACGAACACTGAAGCTTTCTTT.

The chain combines TRBV7-6 with TRBJ2-3; a weak D match, TRBD2 (5 bases). Germline CDR1 reads SGHVS; CDR2 reads FNYEAQ. Deletions cut 2 bases from V and 1 base from J, with 10 bases between. The CDR3 is 15 amino acids. The CDR3 DNA reads as TGTGCCAGCAGCTTAATGGGAGTGGGCACAGATACGCAGTATTTT. Protein: CASSLMGVGTDTQYF.

The rearrangement links TRBV5-1 to TRBJ2-3; 7 bases fit TRBD2. The germline CDR1 and CDR2 sequences are SGHRS and YFSETQ. This CDR3 comprises 14 residues. V was pared by 5 bases and J by 2 bases, with 5 bases of the junction left unmatched. The CDR3 nucleotides read TGCGCCAGCAGTAGCGGGCATGACACAGATACGCAGTATTTT. Translated: CASSSGHDTDTQYF.

The table lists this clone with many counts. The CDR3: CASSPGHLTIATNEKLFF. As DNA, the CDR3 is TGTGCCAGCTCACCCGGACACCTTACAATTGCAACTAATGAAAAACTGTTTTTT. The genes are TRBV18 and TRBJ1-4; possibly TRBD1 for D (5 bases). The CDR3 consists of 18 residues. The V gene's germline CDR1 is KGHSH and CDR2 LQKENI. Deletions cut 3 bases from V and 0 bases from J, with 17 bases between. Looking up the rest from reference TRBV18 and TRBJ1-4 gives the full variable domain: NAGVMQNPRHLVRRRGQEARLRCSPMKGHSHVYWYRQLPEEGLKFMVYLQKENIIDESGMPKERFSAEFPKEGPSILRIQQVVRGDSAAYFCASSPGHLTIATNEKLFFGSGTQLSVL.

This clone was seen repeatedly, ten times or more. The gene calls are TRBV7-9 and TRBJ1-5; tentative D call: TRBD1 (5 bases). The CDR3 length is 13 residues. The germline V gene encodes CDR1 SEHNR and CDR2 FQNEAQ (reference sequence). With 7 bases removed from V and 7 bases from J, the gap between germline ends came to 14 bases. The CDR3 nucleotides read TGTGCCAGCACAACCGGGGGTAGGCAGCCCCAGCATTTT. Its translation: CASTTGGRQPQHF. Complete variable domain (other parts from reference TRBV7-9 and TRBJ1-5): DTGVSQNPRHKITKRGQNVTFRCDPISEHNRLYWYRQTLGQGPEFLTYFQNEAQLEKSRLLSDRFSAERPKGSFSTLEIQRTEQGDSAMYLCASTTGGRQPQHFGDGTRLSIL.

There are many counts of this clone. The chain combines TRBV4-2 with TRBJ1-5; D is possibly TRBD1 (6 bases). The germline V and J ends were trimmed by 1 base and 2 bases, with 24 bases remaining between them. From germline, CDR1 is LGHNA and CDR2 YNFKEQ. The CDR3 runs to 20 residues. The CDR3, as DNA: TGTGCCAGCAGCCAAGCCCAACAGGACAGCACAACGGGTGGCAATCAGCCCCAGCATTTT. Translating gives CASSQAQQDSTTGGNQPQHF.

J is TRBJ2-1 and V is TRBV12-3 or TRBV12-4, with 8 nucleotides matching TRBD2. CDR3 length: 16 residues. V gave up 6 bases and J gave up 1 base; unmatched junction bases: 8. CDR3 amino acids: CASSRTSGISYNEQFF. The CDR3 coding sequence is TGTGCCAGCAGCCGTACTAGCGGAATATCCTACAATGAGCAGTTCTTC.

The V gene is TRBV4-2, the J gene TRBJ1-6; D remains unclear. The CDR3 is 17 residues long. CDR1 and CDR2 from the germline V gene are LGHNA and YNFKEQ. V lost 5 bases and J 3 bases, leaving 17 bases between the germline ends. CDR3 residues: CASSKYYPAVYNSPLHF. In nucleotides, the CDR3 is TGTGCCAGCAGCAAATATTACCCGGCGGTCTATAATTCACCCCTCCACTTT.

The chain joins TRBV7-7 to TRBJ2-1; D not certain. With 5 bases removed from V and 7 bases from J, the gap between germline ends came to 12 bases. CDR3 length: 13 residues. CDR1 and CDR2 from the germline V gene are SSHAT and FNYEAQ (reference sequence). The CDR3 bases are TGTGCCAGCAGCAACCTACACACGAATGAGCAGTTCTTC. Its translation is CASSNLHTNEQFF.

There are a few counts of this clone. The chain employs TRBV28 and TRBJ1-2, with a tentative D call TRBD1 (6 bases). This CDR3 has 14 amino acids. The V gene lost 3 bases and the J gene lost 8 bases, with 16 bases spanning the gap. CDR1 MDHEN and CDR2 SYDVKM come from the germline V gene. The CDR3 protein is CASSLVRGGEGYTF. CDR3 nucleotide sequence: TGTGCCAGCAGTTTGGTCAGGGGTGGCGAAGGCTACACCTTC.

This clone was recorded at least ten times. The CDR3 is CASSYSGTVNYGYTF. CDR3 DNA sequence: TGCGCCAGCAGCTACTCCGGGACAGTTAACTATGGCTACACCTTC. V gene TRBV5-1 combines with J gene TRBJ1-2; 7 nucleotides align to TRBD1. Germline V lookup: CDR1 SGHRS, CDR2 YFSETQ. V lost 3 bases and J lost 1; bases outside the gene matches: 6. This CDR3 comprises 15 residues.

This clone occurred a few times. The chain joins TRBV6-1 to TRBJ2-2; D is undetermined. V was clipped by 7 bases and J by 4 bases, with 10 bases between them. The CDR3 spans 13 residues. Germline CDR1 and CDR2: MNHNS and SASEGT. This chain's CDR3 is CASKLLGTGELFF. CDR3 in DNA: TGTGCCAGCAAACTGTTGGGCACCGGGGAGCTGTTTTTT.

This clone was counted ten times or more. Here the CDR3 reads CASSIVRGPNQPQHF. The DNA for the CDR3 is TGTGCCAGTAGTATTGTAAGGGGGCCCAATCAGCCCCAGCATTTT. The V call is TRBV19, the J call TRBJ1-5, with 7 nucleotides matching TRBD1. CDR3 length equals 15 residues. The V gene end was trimmed by 3 bases and the J gene end by 3 bases; junction bases not matched to a gene: 5. From germline, CDR1 is LNHDA and CDR2 SQIVND (reference sequence).

This clone occurred many times. The chain employs TRBV7-6 and TRBJ1-5, with D possibly TRBD1 on 6 matching bases. Trimming took off 1 base at V and 5 bases at J, with 9 bases between the two ends. Germline-derived CDR1 and CDR2 are SGHVS and FNYEAQ. The CDR3 contains 14 residues. The DNA for the CDR3 is TGTGCCAGCAGCTTAGGTCCAGGGGATCAGCCCCAGCATTTT. This encodes CASSLGPGDQPQHF.

By its share, this clone is medium-sized. The CDR3 DNA follows: TGCGCCAGCAGCTTGGATAGTTCTCGGGGCTACACCTTC. Protein sequence: CASSLDSSRGYTF. This chain links TRBV5-1 with TRBJ1-2; D ambiguous. V was shortened by 0 bases and J by 8 bases, with 11 bases between the two germline ends. The CDR3 is 13 residues long. Germline V lookup: CDR1 SGHRS, CDR2 YFSETQ.

The chain links TRBV6-4 to TRBJ2-7, with TRBD2 matching over 14 bases. The trim removed 6 bases at V and 2 bases at J, leaving 0 bases unmatched. Germline V CDR1 and CDR2: MRHNA, SNTAGT. CDR3 length equals 14 residues. CDR3 DNA sequence: TGTGCCAGCAGGACTAGCGGGGGGGCCTACGAGCAGTACTTC. Translating it yields CASRTSGGAYEQYF.

The gene calls are TRBV7-8 and TRBJ2-2; TRBD1 aligns across 10 bases. Germline V gene lookup returns CDR1 SGHVS and CDR2 FQNEAQ. J gave up 5 bases and V 5 bases, and 8 bases lay outside the gene matches. The CDR3 is made up of 16 amino acids. CDR3 sequence (DNA): TGTGCCAGCAGCGCATCCGGGACAGGGGATACCGGGGAGCTGTTTTTT. This translates into CASSASGTGDTGELFF.

The V call is TRBV4-2, the J call TRBJ1-5; 7 nucleotides agree with TRBD1. V was clipped by 4 bases and J by 5 bases; unmatched bases: 8. The CDR3 is 15 amino acids. CDR1 LGHNA and CDR2 YNFKEQ come from the germline V gene. CDR3 sequence: CASSRNTGADQPQHF. CDR3 sequence (DNA): TGTGCCAGCAGCCGGAATACAGGGGCCGATCAGCCCCAGCATTTT.

This clone was detected a few times. The J gene is TRBJ1-6, the V gene TRBV12-3 or TRBV12-4, with 7 bases aligning to TRBD1. The V and J ends lost 5 bases and 4 bases, in that order; junction bases with no gene match: 8. This CDR3 is built from 16 residues. For the CDR3, the DNA is TGTGCCAGCAGTCCTGGACAGGTTAATTATAATTCACCCCTCCACTTT. This codes for CASSPGQVNYNSPLHF.

By frequency in the sample, this clone is medium-sized. This sequence joins TRBV12-3 or TRBV12-4 and TRBJ2-6, with D unclear. Trimming pared 3 bases from V and 1 base from J, leaving 4 bases between. The CDR3 sequence is 14 residues long. CDR3 nucleotides: TGTGCCAGCAGTTTTAGTTCTGGGGCCAACGTCCTGACTTTC. Amino acid sequence: CASSFSSGANVLTF.

This clone was counted ten times or more. CDR3 nucleotide sequence: TGTGCCAGCAGTAGGACAGGGGATCAGCCCCAGCATTTT. Its protein product is CASSRTGDQPQHF. This chain joins TRBV6-1 and TRBJ1-5; 9 bases line up with TRBD1. CDR3 size: 13 residues. The V and J ends lost 5 bases and 5 bases, in that order; junction bases with no gene match: 1. Germline V gene sequence: CDR1 MNHNS, CDR2 SASEGT.

This clone was found a few times. The V gene is TRBV6-2 or TRBV6-3, the J gene TRBJ2-3, with 14 positions matching TRBD2. The CDR3 length is 16 residues. The germline CDR1 and CDR2 sequences are MNHEY and SVGEGT. The V gene end was trimmed by 4 bases and the J gene end by 4 bases; junction bases not matched to a gene: 4. As DNA, the CDR3 is TGTGCCAGCAGTTCTGGACTAGCGGGAGGTGCAGATACGCAGTATTTT. Protein sequence: CASSSGLAGGADTQYF.

This clone was detected ten times or more. The chain is built from TRBV7-1 and TRBJ2-1, with 9 bases that match TRBD2. TRBV7-1 is classed as an ORF, of uncertain function. J was trimmed by 7 bases and V by 3 bases; bases with no gene match: 19. The CDR3 spans 19 residues. The CDR3 DNA sequence: TGTGCCAGCAGCTCCCGTTGGGGGGTCGGGACTAGCCTCGGGAATGAGCAGTTCTTC. Its translation is CASSSRWGVGTSLGNEQFF.